The 21 T cell receptor beta chains given below trace back to one sample, sequenced in a study of blood T cell repertoires in COVID-19 (dated by TCRdb to 2018 to 2021). The method behind the library was the immunoSEQ multiplex PCR assay. In TCRdb, the immuneACCESS table is reduced to in-frame sequences with V and J assigned. These tables do not hold every clone; where another copy was compared, an unresolved V gene accounts for under half, and the others remain unexplained. A total of about 62,000 clones appear in this sample, roughly 90% of them only once. The ten largest clones take up almost 4% of the sample. Input material: peripheral blood. Receptor source: a human donor in a cohort sampled during active COVID-19.

The chain has TRBV12-5 and TRBJ1-3; 7 nucleotides line up with TRBD1. The germline V gene has CDR1 LGHNT and CDR2 FRNRAP. Trimming cost V 1 base and J 5 bases; bases outside gene matches: 8. This CDR3 spans 16 amino acids. Written as DNA, the CDR3 is TGTGCTAGTGGTTTGGGAGGGACAGACGCTAGAAACACCATATATTTT. Amino acid sequence: CASGLGGTDARNTIYF. The variable domain in full, completed from reference TRBV12-5 and TRBJ1-3, reads DARVTQTPRHKVTEMGQEVTMRCQPILGHNTVFWYRQTMMQGLELLAYFRNRAPLDDSGMPKDRFSAEMPDATLATLKIQPSEPRDSAVYFCASGLGGTDARNTIYFGEGSWLTVV.

The CDR3 region is CASTLGQGAYGYTF. Written as DNA, the CDR3 is TGTGCCAGCACCCTAGGCCAGGGGGCGTATGGCTACACCTTC. The rearrangement links TRBV6-6 to TRBJ1-2; 8 nucleotides align to TRBD1. This CDR3 region has 14 residues. Germline values: CDR1 MNHNY, CDR2 SVGAGI (reference sequence). J was trimmed by 5 bases and V by 7 bases; bases with no gene match: 9.

V usage is TRBV11-2 and J usage is TRBJ2-5; 9 nucleotides align to TRBD1. There are 15 residues in the CDR3. CDR1 is SGHAT, CDR2 FQNNGV, per germline. With 6 bases clipped from V and 3 bases from J, the junction kept 8 bases outside the gene matches. The CDR3 sequence is CASSKGQGLKETQYF. The CDR3, as DNA: TGTGCCAGCAGTAAAGGACAGGGGCTAAAAGAGACCCAGTACTTC.

This chain joins TRBV11-2 and TRBJ1-6; perhaps TRBD1 as D (6 bases). V lost 1 base and J 8 bases, leaving 24 bases between the germline ends. Germline V gives CDR1 SGHAT, CDR2 FQNNGV. CDR3 size: 19 residues. The CDR3 is CASSLVRGRGVGPDSPLHF. In nucleotides, the CDR3 is TGTGCCAGCAGCTTAGTTCGGGGCAGGGGTGTGGGACCAGATTCACCCCTCCACTTT.

The chain joins TRBV2 to TRBJ2-7, with 10 positions matching TRBD2. This CDR3 has 16 residues. Germline V gene data show CDR1 as SNHLY and CDR2 as FYNNEI. V gave up 11 bases and J gave up 4 bases; unmatched junction bases: 17. The CDR3 reads CAPGGPGGLATYEQYF. CDR3 in DNA: TGTGCCCCGGGGGGGCCGGGGGGACTAGCGACATACGAGCAGTACTTC.

V gene TRBV7-3 combines with J gene TRBJ2-1; 7 positions match TRBD2. V lost 0 bases and J lost 2; bases outside the gene matches: 7. In germline, CDR1 is SGHTA, CDR2 FQGTGA. The CDR3 length is 17 residues. This CDR3 is CASSLTLGGGTYNEQFF. In DNA, the CDR3 is TGTGCCAGCAGCTTAACGCTGGGCGGGGGTACCTACAATGAGCAGTTCTTC. Supplemented by reference TRBV7-3 and TRBJ2-1, the full variable domain reads GAGVSQTPSNKVTEKGKYVELRCDPISGHTALYWYRQSLGQGPEFLIYFQGTGAADDSGLPNDRFFAVRPEGSVSTLKIQRTERGDSAVYLCASSLTLGGGTYNEQFFGPGTRLTVL.

The CDR3, as DNA: TGTGCCAGCAGCTTAACAACCGGGACAGTTAACTATGGCTACACCTTC. Translation: CASSLTTGTVNYGYTF. The chain uses TRBV5-4 and TRBJ1-2; 7 nucleotides line up with TRBD1. Per germline, CDR1 SGHNT and CDR2 YYREEE (reference sequence). The CDR3 totals 16 residues. With V trimmed by 2 bases and J by 1 base, 8 bases remained unmatched. The full variable domain, with the rest looked up from reference TRBV5-4 and TRBJ1-2, is ETGVTQSPTHLIKTRGQQVTLRCSSQSGHNTVSWYQQALGQGPQFIFQYYREEENGRGNFPPRFSGLQFPNYSSELNVNALELDDSALYLCASSLTTGTVNYGYTFGSGTRLTVV.

The J gene is TRBJ1-5, the V gene TRBV19; TRBD1 matches at 8 bases. V dropped 5 bases and J dropped 0; count of bases not matched to a gene: 9. The V gene's germline CDR1 is LNHDA and CDR2 SQIVND (reference sequence). The CDR3 is made up of 17 amino acids. The CDR3 here is CASSVDRARYSNQPQHF. The CDR3, as DNA: TGTGCCAGTAGTGTGGACAGGGCGCGTTATAGCAATCAGCCCCAGCATTTT.

The chain links TRBV9 to TRBJ2-3, with a weak D call TRBD2 (5 bases). CDR1 is SGDLS and CDR2 is YYNGEE in the germline V gene. The CDR3 runs 13 residues. The V end was cut by 2 bases, the J end by 4 bases, with 8 bases between. CDR3 coding DNA: TGTGCCAGCAGCGTCCTGGAGGCAGATACGCAGTATTTT. It translates to CASSVLEADTQYF. Full variable domain (rest looked up from reference TRBV9 and TRBJ2-3): DSGVTQTPKHLITATGQRVTLRCSPRSGDLSVYWYQQSLDQGLQFLIQYYNGEERAKGNILERFSAQQFPDLHSELNLSSLELGDSALYFCASSVLEADTQYFGPGTRLTVL.

This chain connects TRBV7-6 to TRBJ2-4, with 14 bases matching TRBD2. With 5 bases clipped from V and 0 bases from J, the junction kept 6 bases outside the gene matches. This CDR3 comprises 18 residues. Germline lookup yields CDR1 SGHVS and CDR2 FNYEAQ. In nucleotides, the CDR3 is TGTGCCAGCAGCCCCGGGACTAGCGGGGGATTAGCCAAAAACATTCAGTACTTC. It specifies CASSPGTSGGLAKNIQYF. Using reference TRBV7-6 and TRBJ2-4 for the parts outside the CDR3, the full variable domain is GAGVSQSPRYKVTKRGQDVALRCDPISGHVSLYWYRQALGQGPEFLTYFNYEAQQDKSGLPNDRFSAERPEGSISTLTIQRTEQRDSAMYRCASSPGTSGGLAKNIQYFGAGTRLSVL.

The chain links TRBV29-1 to TRBJ1-2, with D maybe TRBD1 (5 bases). V was cut by 6 bases and J by 4 bases, with 12 bases left in between. CDR1 SQVTM and CDR2 ANQGSEA come from the germline V gene. The CDR3 has 12 amino acids. The CDR3 DNA sequence: TGCAGCGTAAACGGGGGGACCTATGGCTACACCTTC. It is translated as CSVNGGTYGYTF.

This sequence joins TRBV5-1 and TRBJ2-6; 7 nucleotides match TRBD2. With V trimmed by 1 base and J by 5 bases, 15 bases remained unmatched. Germline CDR1 SGHRS, CDR2 YFSETQ. There are 19 residues in the CDR3. The CDR3 DNA is TGCGCCAGCAGCTTGTCCGGGACTAACGCTCCCTCACGGGCCAACGTCCTGACTTTC. As protein: CASSLSGTNAPSRANVLTF.

The chain recombines TRBV11-2 with TRBJ2-7; D may be TRBD2 (6 bases). Germline V gene lookup returns CDR1 SGHAT and CDR2 FQNNGV. V was clipped by 3 bases and J by 2 bases, with 17 bases between them. The CDR3 is made up of 16 amino acids. This CDR3 reads CASSLTLSGGTYEQYF. DNA for the CDR3: TGTGCCAGCAGCTTGACTCTTTCGGGCGGGACCTACGAGCAGTACTTC.

The chain has TRBV5-4 and TRBJ2-5; tentative D call: TRBD1 (5 bases). Germline V gene sequence: CDR1 SGHNT, CDR2 YYREEE (reference sequence). CDR3 length: 16 residues. Deletions cut 4 bases from V and 1 base from J, with 17 bases between. CDR3 sequence reads: CASSAIKGAPQETQYF. Written as DNA, the CDR3 is TGTGCCAGCAGCGCCATTAAAGGGGCGCCCCAAGAGACCCAGTACTTC.

This chain connects TRBV14 to TRBJ2-7; the match to TRBD1 covers 10 bases. Per germline, CDR1 SGHDN and CDR2 FVKESK. V shed 5 bases, J shed 7 bases, and the junction held 11 bases outside the gene matches. The CDR3 length is 15 residues. For the CDR3, the DNA is TGTGCCAGCAGCAACCTCGGGACAGGGGCACGAGAGCAGTACTTC. As protein: CASSNLGTGAREQYF. The variable domain in full, completed from reference TRBV14 and TRBJ2-7, reads EAGVTQFPSHSVIEKGQTVTLRCDPISGHDNLYWYRRVMGKEIKFLLHFVKESKQDESGMPNNRFLAERTGGTYSTLKVQPAELEDSGVYFCASSNLGTGAREQYFGPGTRLTVT.

V is TRBV7-9 and J is TRBJ2-7; D might be TRBD2 (6 bases). Trimming took 10 bases from V and 5 from J, leaving 21 bases between them. CDR1 is SEHNR and CDR2 is FQNEAQ in the germline V gene (reference sequence). This CDR3 is built from 14 residues. CDR3 sequence: CATLGGAGMDEQYF. Written as DNA, the CDR3 is TGTGCCACCCTGGGAGGAGCGGGTATGGACGAGCAGTACTTC.

The CDR3 sequence: CASSYSRQYTEAFF. CDR3 nucleotide sequence: TGTGCCAGCAGTTACTCCAGACAGTACACTGAAGCTTTCTTT. V usage is TRBV6-6 and J usage is TRBJ1-1; D is possibly TRBD1 (5 bases). V was trimmed by 0 bases and J by 3 bases, leaving 8 bases between them. CDR3 length equals 14 residues. Per germline, CDR1 MNHNY and CDR2 SVGAGI (reference sequence).

This clone showed up just once. V is TRBV9 and J is TRBJ2-2; D is undetermined. From germline, CDR1 is SGDLS and CDR2 YYNGEE. This CDR3 is built from 14 residues. Trimming took 0 bases from V and 4 from J, leaving 7 bases between them. CDR3 sequence (DNA): TGTGCCAGCAGCGTAGTGTCCAGCACCGGGGAGCTGTTTTTT. Translated, it gives CASSVVSSTGELFF.

J is TRBJ2-5 and V is TRBV9, with TRBD1 matching over 10 bases. V lost 4 bases and J lost 4; bases outside the gene matches: 10. The CDR3 runs to 16 residues. The V gene's germline CDR1 is SGDLS and CDR2 YYNGEE. CDR3 nucleotide sequence: TGTGCCAGCAGCTCTGGGGGGACAGGGGAGATAGAGACCCAGTACTTC. The encoded protein is CASSSGGTGEIETQYF.

The CDR3 protein is CASSQDRVLGGELFF. CDR3 nucleotide sequence: TGCGCCAGCAGCCAAGATAGAGTACTTGGCGGGGAGCTGTTTTTT. The V gene is TRBV4-3, the J gene TRBJ2-2, with D hard to call. The CDR3 loop spans 15 amino acids. Germline loops: CDR1 LGHNA, CDR2 YSLEER. Between the trimmed V and J ends, which lost 0 bases and 7 bases, there was a span of 12 bases.

V gene TRBV19 combines with J gene TRBJ2-7, with 8 bases lining up with TRBD1. Germline CDR1 reads LNHDA; CDR2 reads SQIVND (reference sequence). V lost 9 bases, J lost 1 base, and 5 bases stayed unmatched. This CDR3 spans 13 amino acids. CDR3 coding DNA: TGTGCCAGCGGACAGGGTACATCCTACGAGCAGTACTTC. The encoded protein is CASGQGTSYEQYF.